This T cell receptor (beta chain) was recovered during a study of shared clonotypes between healthy human individuals. Study results and limitations: Genetic and exposure-history diversity was limited by the few donors.

All of the donors resided in Nashville, Tennessee, and each was a Caucasian adult. Worth noting for this clone: The antigen remains unidentified.

Only in-frame clones appear in the TCRdb table, and some are missing; sequencing was by immunoSEQ multiplex PCR. In the table there are more than 2 million clones, approximately 96% of which are singletons. The CDR3 runs to 14 residues. Germline V lookup: CDR1 LGHNA, CDR2 YSLEER. V was clipped by 4 bases and J by 5 bases, with 14 bases between them. Sample: naive CD4+ T cells sorted from blood. Subset described: CD45RA+ positively selected. The V call is TRBV4-3, the J call TRBJ1-1, with D possibly TRBD1 on 6 matching bases. The receptor was isolated from a man younger than 35 in good health. DNA of the CDR3: TGCGCCAGCAGCCTCCGCCGGGGGGCAACTGAAGCTTTCTTT. The encoded protein is CASSLRRGATEAFF.